This TCR beta chain was captured by sequencing in a study of T cell repertoires in cytomegalovirus infection. For the study at large: An indication of both CMV infection and matching HLA type came from public TCR beta signatures.

MiXCR, applied by TCRdb to the reads, yields one record per CDR3 protein. The sample shows 350,000 to 500,000 distinct CDR3 sequences, approximately 30% of them seen only once. Sequencing was carried out using PBMCs. This TCR came from a human donor in good health (CMV status not recorded). Some clones in this sample may be carry-over from other donors' samples.

CDR3 amino acids: CASSFGGNKAKNIQYF. The CDR3 DNA follows: TGTGCCAGCAGCTTCGGTGGAAATAAGGCCAAAAACATTCAGTACTTC. The chain links TRBV13 to TRBJ2-4, with D hard to call. The CDR3 contains 16 residues. The V end was cut by 3 bases, the J end by 1 base, with 13 bases between. Germline V lookup: CDR1 PRHDT, CDR2 FYEKMQ (reference sequence).